This T cell receptor beta chain was sequenced in a study of blood T cell repertoires in COVID-19. Background on the study: Both acute and convalescent COVID-19 samples were obtained from the United States, Italy and Spain. T cells, B-cell-depleted T cells, or PBMCs provided the cDNA or gDNA that served as material.

Data came from immunoSEQ multiplex PCR; TCRdb stores just in-frame clones and leaves some out. The profile shows about 430,000 clones, roughly 90% of them singletons. The TCR comes from a man aged 18 to 29 with COVID-19, enrolled during active disease. The sequenced sample was peripheral blood.

The CDR3 DNA reads TGTGCCAGCAGCTTAGCGGGGACCGGGGAGCTGTTTTTT. Its translation is CASSLAGTGELFF. The chain recombines TRBV6-5 with TRBJ2-2; 8 bases map to TRBD2. Germline V gene lookup returns CDR1 MNHEY and CDR2 SVGAGI. This CDR3 is built from 13 residues. Unmatched junction bases numbered 2, after V lost 6 bases and J lost 5 bases.